These T cell receptor beta chains were read from a single sample in a study of blood T cell repertoires in COVID-19. TCRdb keeps only in-frame clones here, not all; method: immunoSEQ multiplex PCR. The sample includes a few hundred thousand clones, 87% of them seen just once. The sequenced sample was PBMCs or T cells enriched from blood (not recorded which). The source is a woman aged 25 to 45 who had recovered from COVID-19. CDR3s include the opening cysteine and the closing phenylalanine or tryptophan. The order of the fields is CDR3 protein, CDR3 DNA, V gene, clone size, D gene, J gene. The D gene is left open where the match is weak. Clone size is given for some rows only: seen once, a few or many times, or a class if the clone is expanded.

CASSQQGWAAYEQYF TGTGCCAGCAGTCAACAGGGATGGGCGGCCTACGAGCAGTACTTC TRBV6-5 . . TRBJ2-7
CASGTSGGYEQYF TGTGCCAGCGGGACTAGCGGGGGGTACGAGCAGTACTTC TRBV6-6 . TRBD2 TRBJ2-7
CASSDLARRSSYEQYF TGTGCCAGCAGTGACCTGGCGCGTAGGAGCTCCTACGAGCAGTACTTC TRBV27 once . TRBJ2-7
CASSEALNSGAFF TGTGCCAGCAGTGAAGCTTTGAACAGCGGCGCTTTCTTT TRBV2 once . TRBJ1-1
CASSLGGSHGYTF TGTGCCAGCAGCTTGGGTGGCAGTCATGGCTACACCTTC TRBV5-8 . . TRBJ1-2
CASSYPDNPPGYTF TGTGCCAGCAGTTACCCGGACAATCCGCCGGGCTACACCTTC TRBV6-5 . . TRBJ1-2
CASSPLQGSFNEQYF TGTGCCAGCAGCCCATTACAGGGTTCCTTCAACGAGCAGTACTTC TRBV11-1 . . TRBJ2-7
CASSRNRAGSSYEQYF TGTGCCAGCAGCAGAAACAGGGCTGGGAGCTCCTACGAGCAGTACTTC TRBV21-1 . . TRBJ2-7
CAWIDPGQGARGYGYTF TGTGCCTGGATTGACCCGGGACAGGGGGCAAGAGGCTATGGCTACACCTTC TRBV30 once TRBD1 TRBJ1-2
CASSYSQGQGEETQYF TGTGCCAGCAGTTACTCCCAGGGGCAGGGTGAAGAGACCCAGTACTTC TRBV6-5 . . TRBJ2-5
CASSEMTNYGYTF TGCGCCAGCAGTGAGATGACAAACTATGGCTACACCTTC TRBV10-2 . . TRBJ1-2
CASSAHGQGNGYTF TGCGCCAGCAGTGCCCACGGACAGGGGAATGGCTACACCTTC TRBV10-1 . TRBD1 TRBJ1-2
CASSADRAYGYTF TGTGCCAGCTCAGCGGACAGAGCTTATGGCTACACCTTC TRBV18 once . TRBJ1-2
CASSPFGTGGSPLHF TGTGCCAGCAGCCCGTTCGGGACAGGAGGCTCACCCCTCCACTTT TRBV14 . TRBD1 TRBJ1-6
CASSVASSGISGELFF TGTGCCAGCAGCGTAGCTAGTAGCGGGATTTCCGGGGAGCTGTTTTTT TRBV9 once TRBD2 TRBJ2-2
CASTAAGTGETEAFF TGTGCCAGCACGGCCGCCGGGACAGGGGAGACTGAAGCTTTCTTT TRBV6-5 . TRBD1 TRBJ1-1
CASSYSSGLAGGEQFF TGTGCCAGCAGTTACTCGTCGGGGCTAGCGGGGGGTGAGCAGTTCTTC TRBV6-5 . TRBD2 TRBJ2-1
CASSPGLAGGPRETQYF TGTGCCAGCTCACCGGGACTAGCGGGGGGGCCTCGAGAGACCCAGTACTTC TRBV18 . TRBD2 TRBJ2-5
CASSFWTGARSYTF TGTGCCAGCAGCTTTTGGACAGGGGCCCGGAGCTACACCTTC TRBV5-4 . TRBD1 TRBJ1-2
CASSLGRSYGYTF TGTGCCAGCAGCTTAGGACGGAGCTATGGCTACACCTTC TRBV7-2 . . TRBJ1-2
CASSRAGQGLLYGYTF TGTGCCAGCAGCCGGGCTGGACAGGGCCTTCTCTATGGCTACACCTTC TRBV5-8 . TRBD1 TRBJ1-2
CASSYSAGGETQYF TGTGCCAGCAGTTACTCTGCGGGGGGGGAGACCCAGTACTTC TRBV6-2/TRBV6-3 . TRBD2 TRBJ2-5
CASSLGQADYYEQYF TGTGCCAGCAGCCTCGGACAGGCAGACTACTACGAGCAGTACTTC TRBV14 many TRBD1 TRBJ2-7
CASSVAPSSNADTQYF TGTGCCAGCAGCGTAGCACCTAGCTCTAACGCAGATACGCAGTATTTT TRBV9 . . TRBJ2-3
CASSKTGGDSPLHF TGTGCCAGCAGCAAGACAGGGGGGGATTCACCCCTCCACTTT TRBV21-1 few . TRBJ1-6
CASSYNTGVVSTDTQYF TGTGCCAGCAGTTATAATACAGGTGTGGTTTCCACAGATACGCAGTATTTT TRBV27 once . TRBJ2-3
CASSTGQGGGGELFF TGTGCCAGCAGCACGGGACAGGGTGGGGGCGGGGAGCTGTTTTTT TRBV5-4 . TRBD1 TRBJ2-2
CASSPRRGYNEQFF TGTGCCAGCAGCCCAAGGCGAGGCTACAATGAGCAGTTCTTC TRBV6-5 . . TRBJ2-1
CASSQGQGGNSPLHF TGCGCCAGCAGCCAAGGACAGGGCGGTAATTCACCCCTCCACTTT TRBV4-3 . TRBD1 TRBJ1-6
CASSIATSSYEQYF TGTGCCAGTAGTATAGCCACGAGCTCCTACGAGCAGTACTTC TRBV19 few . TRBJ2-7
CASSLWDRGTDEQYF TGTGCCAGCAGTTTATGGGACAGGGGGACGGACGAGCAGTACTTC TRBV7-2 . TRBD1 TRBJ2-7
CASSRADSTYEQYF TGCGCCAGCAGCCGCGCGGACAGTACCTACGAGCAGTACTTC TRBV5-1 few . TRBJ2-7
CASSQLPLGLAGNQKETQYF TGTGCCAGCAGCCAATTACCCCTCGGACTAGCGGGGAACCAAAAAGAGACCCAGTACTTC TRBV3-1/TRBV3-2 . TRBD2 TRBJ2-5
CASSRGQADTEAFF TGTGCCAGCAGCCGTGGACAGGCGGACACTGAAGCTTTCTTT TRBV3-1/TRBV3-2 . TRBD1 TRBJ1-1
CAISELQGAPQHF TGTGCCATCAGTGAATTACAGGGGGCCCCCCAGCATTTT TRBV10-3 . TRBD1 TRBJ1-5
CASSLRGGDTQYF TGTGCCAGCAGTTTAAGGGGCGGAGATACGCAGTATTTT TRBV27 . . TRBJ2-3
CASNPLGQISYEQYF TGTGCCAGCAACCCGTTAGGACAGATCTCCTACGAGCAGTACTTC TRBV28 . . TRBJ2-7
CASSFTENSPLHF TGTGCCAGCAGCTTCACAGAAAATTCACCCCTCCACTTT TRBV12-3/TRBV12-4 . . TRBJ1-6
CAISESRAGVKGNEQFF TGTGCCATCAGTGAGTCAAGGGCAGGGGTAAAAGGGAATGAGCAGTTCTTC TRBV10-3 . . TRBJ2-1
CASSRDSFEKLFF TGTGCCAGCAGTCGGGACAGCTTTGAAAAACTGTTTTTT TRBV6-2/TRBV6-3 . TRBD1 TRBJ1-4
CASSSPPGGGLTTEAFF TGTGCCAGCAGCTCCCCCCCTGGGGGCGGCTTGACCACTGAAGCTTTCTTT TRBV9 . . TRBJ1-1